This entry is about one T cell receptor beta chain. Its target is unknown. Synthetic TCR analog templates were spiked into each PCR. The data were produced by immunoSEQ multiplex PCR, yet TCRdb's version contains in-frame clones alone and is incomplete. Here the sample spans tens of thousands of clones, about 83% being singletons. The sample comes from a study of PD-L1 blockade in urothelial cancer. Study at large: Blood analysis occurred 3 weeks (second dose) and 6 weeks after treatment start. Blood yielded a median of approximately 130,000 T cells per sample.

Noted time point: pretreatment peripheral blood. Study results and caveats: When pretreatment blood TCR clonality was below the median, it predicted better survival.

Sequencing used PBMCs, obtained around atezolizumab (anti-PD-L1) treatment. The source of this sequence is a woman in her 70s with urothelial cancer.

The CDR3 loop is CASTPTGTGYGELFF. CDR3 nucleotide sequence: TGCGCCAGCACTCCGACCGGGACAGGGTACGGGGAGCTGTTTTTT. The V gene is TRBV5-1, the J gene TRBJ2-2; 9 bases match TRBD1. CDR3 size: 15 residues. V lost 6 bases to trimming and J lost 7 bases; unmatched junction nucleotides: 10. The germline V gene has CDR1 SGHRS and CDR2 YFSETQ.